The 26 T cell receptor beta chains given below trace back to one sample, sequenced in a study of blood T cell repertoires in COVID-19 (dated by TCRdb to the early 2020s). The receptor library was made with the immunoSEQ multiplex PCR assay. This immuneACCESS table, as held by TCRdb, lists in-frame sequences with V and J called but not all clones. Of the missing ones, under half trace to an unresolved V gene in checked studies; the others have no known cause. The sample yields under 85,000 clones; approximately 85% were counted once. Roughly 5.5% of the sample lies in the top ten. Sample: peripheral blood. These receptors originate from a man older than 75 with acute or convalescent COVID-19.

The chain links TRBV9 to TRBJ1-6; D is perhaps TRBD1 (5 bases). Trimming took off 1 base at V and 4 bases at J, with 9 bases between the two ends. CDR1 SGDLS and CDR2 YYNGEE come from the germline V gene. The CDR3 totals 15 residues. In DNA, the CDR3 is TGTGCCAGCAGCGTAACCGGACATTATAATTCACCCCTCCACTTT. Its protein product is CASSVTGHYNSPLHF.

The V call is TRBV27, the J call TRBJ2-3; D is uncertain. Germline V lookup: CDR1 MNHEY, CDR2 SMNVEV (reference sequence). The V gene lost 4 bases and the J gene lost 1 base, with 6 bases spanning the gap. This CDR3 spans 13 amino acids. The CDR3 DNA sequence: TGTGCCAGCAGTTCCTACGGCACAGATACGCAGTATTTT. Its translation is CASSSYGTDTQYF.

The V gene is TRBV7-2, the J gene TRBJ1-1; D is unclear. From germline, CDR1 is SGHTA and CDR2 FQGNSA. The CDR3 extends over 14 amino acids. Trimming removed 1 base from V and 2 bases from J, with 8 bases in between. The CDR3 bases are TGTGCCAGCAGCTTAGATAGCACCAACACTGAAGCTTTCTTT. Amino acids: CASSLDSTNTEAFF.

V and J are TRBV30 and TRBJ2-7, with TRBD2 identical over 11 bases. The ends lost 7 bases at V and 0 bases at J; junction bases unmatched: 5. Germline V CDR1 and CDR2: GTSNPN, SVGIG (reference sequence). This CDR3 is built from 14 residues. The CDR3 region has the DNA TGTGCCTTCAAACTAGCGGGGGCCTCCTACGAGCAGTACTTC. It is translated as CAFKLAGASYEQYF.

The rearrangement links TRBV7-9 to TRBJ2-2; D ambiguous. V was clipped by 4 bases and J by 0 bases, with 3 bases between them. The CDR3 spans 13 residues. Germline V lookup: CDR1 SEHNR, CDR2 FQNEAQ (reference sequence). The CDR3 bases are TGTGCCAGCAGCTACTCGAACACCGGGGAGCTGTTTTTT. Protein: CASSYSNTGELFF.

The CDR3 DNA reads as TGTGCCAGCAGCGTAGCTCCAGGGTTGAGTGAAAAACTGTTTTTT. Translated, it gives CASSVAPGLSEKLFF. The chain recombines TRBV9 with TRBJ1-4; a possible D gene is TRBD1 (5 bases). With 0 bases removed from V and 7 bases from J, the gap between germline ends came to 13 bases. From germline, CDR1 is SGDLS and CDR2 YYNGEE. The CDR3 runs to 15 residues.

In DNA, the CDR3 is TGTGCCAGCACCCGGGGACTAGCGGGAGGGGCCTACGAGCAGTACTTC. Translated: CASTRGLAGGAYEQYF. The V and J genes are TRBV28 and TRBJ2-7, with 16 bases lining up with TRBD2. Trimming at V came to 7 bases and at J to 2 bases, leaving 5 bases not matched to a gene. CDR3 length: 16 residues. Looked up from germline, CDR1 is MDHEN and CDR2 is SYDVKM.

This chain uses TRBV11-2 with TRBJ2-6; the D gene is possibly TRBD1 (6 bases). CDR3 size: 16 residues. Germline CDR1 is SGHAT and CDR2 is FQNNGV. Trimming took 3 bases from V and 0 from J, leaving 9 bases between them. CDR3 in DNA: TGTGCCAGCAGCTTGCAGGGGTCCTCTGGGGCCAACGTCCTGACTTTC. This sequence encodes CASSLQGSSGANVLTF.

Only one count was recorded for this clone. V usage is TRBV5-1 and J usage is TRBJ2-1; 10 positions match TRBD2. This CDR3 spans 15 amino acids. J gave up 6 bases and V 0 bases, and 3 bases lay outside the gene matches. Looked up from germline, CDR1 is SGHRS and CDR2 is YFSETQ. CDR3 region: CASSLASSGGNEQFF. The CDR3, as DNA: TGCGCCAGCAGCTTGGCATCTAGCGGGGGCAATGAGCAGTTCTTC.

The V call is TRBV3-1 (or the pseudogene TRBV3-2), the J call TRBJ2-5, with 7 positions matching TRBD1. CDR3 length: 13 amino acids. Germline trimming cut 6 bases from V and 2 bases from J; bases unmatched to any gene: 3. From germline, CDR1 is LGHDT and CDR2 YNNKEL (reference sequence). CDR3 nucleotide sequence: TGTGCCAGCAGTCGGGACAGACAAGAGACCCAGTACTTC. This translates into CASSRDRQETQYF.

The chain links TRBV7-9 to TRBJ2-2; 12 nucleotides line up with TRBD2. CDR3 size: 16 residues. The junction had 6 bases not matched to a gene; V was cut back by 3 bases and J by 7 bases. Germline V lookup: CDR1 SEHNR, CDR2 FQNEAQ (reference sequence). The CDR3 here is CASSFRLAGEDGELFF. CDR3 nucleotide sequence: TGTGCCAGCAGCTTTCGACTAGCGGGAGAGGACGGGGAGCTGTTTTTT.

The chain has TRBV7-9 and TRBJ2-5, with 10 positions matching TRBD1. The ends lost 1 base at V and 5 bases at J; junction bases unmatched: 4. The CDR3 is 15 amino acids. Germline loops: CDR1 SEHNR, CDR2 FQNEAQ (reference sequence). The chain's CDR3 is CASSLGSGQGETQYF. CDR3 DNA: TGTGCCAGCAGCTTAGGATCGGGACAGGGGGAGACCCAGTACTTC.

The chain has TRBV11-2 and TRBJ2-3; 7 bases align to TRBD2. Germline values: CDR1 SGHAT, CDR2 FQNNGV. The CDR3 totals 15 residues. V lost 1 base, J lost 4 bases, and 5 bases stayed unmatched. CDR3 region: CASSLASGVADTQYF. DNA for the CDR3: TGTGCCAGCAGCTTAGCTAGCGGCGTCGCAGATACGCAGTATTTT.

The gene calls are TRBV6-2 or TRBV6-3 and TRBJ2-7, with 9 bases fitting TRBD2. CDR3 size: 16 residues. The junction had 12 bases not matched to a gene; V was cut back by 6 bases and J by 3 bases. Per germline, CDR1 MNHEY and CDR2 SVGEGT. The CDR3 sequence is CASSRGLALTYYEQYF. In nucleotides, the CDR3 is TGTGCCAGCAGCCGGGGACTAGCCCTAACCTACTACGAGCAGTACTTC.

The CDR3: CASSPDGGRAQETQYF. CDR3 DNA: TGCGCCAGCAGCCCAGATGGGGGGAGGGCGCAAGAGACCCAGTACTTC. V and J are TRBV5-1 and TRBJ2-5; TRBD2 agrees at 7 bases. Germline loops: CDR1 SGHRS, CDR2 YFSETQ. V trimming: 4 bases; J trimming: 2 bases; junction bases outside the gene matches: 11. CDR3 length equals 16 residues.

This chain joins TRBV12-5 and TRBJ2-3; TRBD2 is a possible D gene (6 bases). Germline CDR1 and CDR2: LGHNT and FRNRAP. Trimming cost V 9 bases and J 2 bases, with 15 bases left between them. This CDR3 has 14 amino acids. CDR3 DNA: TGTGCTAGCGCCTCACTAGCTTCCACAGATACGCAGTATTTT. Protein product: CASASLASTDTQYF.

The table lists this clone with a few counts. J is TRBJ1-1 and V is TRBV24-1; 9 nucleotides align to TRBD1. J was trimmed by 5 bases and V by 9 bases; bases with no gene match: 6. CDR1 is KGHDR and CDR2 is SFDVKD in the germline V gene. The CDR3 is 13 amino acids. CDR3: CATRDRAKTEAFF. CDR3 nucleotide sequence: TGTGCCACCCGGGACAGGGCGAAGACTGAAGCTTTCTTT.

This clone was picked up a small number of times. V gene TRBV6-5 combines with J gene TRBJ1-5, with 11 bases that match TRBD1. The V and J ends lost 7 bases and 5 bases, in that order; junction bases with no gene match: 7. Looked up from germline, CDR1 is MNHEY and CDR2 is SVGAGI. The CDR3 has 15 amino acids. The CDR3 DNA is TGTGCCAGCACAACGGGACAGGGGGGTGATCAGCCCCAGCATTTT. Amino acid sequence: CASTTGQGGDQPQHF.

V usage is TRBV5-5 and J usage is TRBJ1-5, with D tentatively TRBD1 (5 bases). Germline loops: CDR1 SGHKS, CDR2 YYEKEE (reference sequence). CDR3 size: 13 residues. Trimming removed 2 bases from V and 5 bases from J, with 8 bases in between. DNA of the CDR3: TGTGCCAGCAGCTTATCCAGGGATCAGCCCCAGCATTTT. Translating gives CASSLSRDQPQHF.

The genes are TRBV19 and TRBJ2-7, with 7 bases that match TRBD2. CDR3 length equals 17 residues. The J segment lost 1 base and the V segment lost 2 bases, leaving 11 bases of the junction unmatched. Germline CDR1 and CDR2: LNHDA and SQIVND (reference sequence). The CDR3 reads CASSIRGGDGRSYEQYF. Written as DNA, the CDR3 is TGTGCCAGTAGTATACGGGGAGGGGACGGACGGTCCTACGAGCAGTACTTC.

This sequence joins TRBV27 and TRBJ1-5, with 7 positions matching TRBD1. The V gene's germline CDR1 is MNHEY and CDR2 SMNVEV (reference sequence). The ends lost 6 bases at V and 0 bases at J; junction bases unmatched: 5. This CDR3 spans 15 amino acids. The chain's CDR3 is CASSSRGFSNQPQHF. As DNA, the CDR3 is TGTGCCAGCAGCTCCAGGGGGTTTAGCAATCAGCCCCAGCATTTT.

The chain uses TRBV5-1 and TRBJ2-7, with 9 bases fitting TRBD1. The CDR3 covers 15 residues. With V trimmed by 1 base and J by 5 bases, 7 bases remained unmatched. The germline V gene encodes CDR1 SGHRS and CDR2 YFSETQ. CDR3 in DNA: TGCGCCAGCAGCTTGTTCGGGACAGGGATGGACGAGCAGTACTTC. The encoded protein is CASSLFGTGMDEQYF. Supplemented by reference TRBV5-1 and TRBJ2-7, the full variable domain reads KAGVTQTPRYLIKTRGQQVTLSCSPISGHRSVSWYQQTPGQGLQFLFEYFSETQRNKGNFPGRFSGRQFSNSRSEMNVSTLELGDSALYLCASSLFGTGMDEQYFGPGTRLTVT.

The chain recombines TRBV28 with TRBJ2-7, with unresolved D. Trimming cost V 6 bases and J 1 base, with 7 bases left between them. CDR3 size: 12 residues. CDR1 MDHEN and CDR2 SYDVKM come from the germline V gene. The CDR3 DNA follows: TGTGCCAGCAGCGGCAGGTCCTACGAGCAGTACTTC. Protein: CASSGRSYEQYF.

This chain connects TRBV7-2 to TRBJ2-5; tentative D call: TRBD1 (5 bases). CDR3 length: 16 amino acids. The V end was cut by 1 base, the J end by 5 bases, with 17 bases between. The germline CDR1 and CDR2 sequences are SGHTA and FQGNSA. The CDR3 DNA follows: TGTGCCAGCAGCTTAGTGGGGCAGGGATTCGGGGAGACCCAGTACTTC. Its translation is CASSLVGQGFGETQYF.

The rearrangement joins TRBV6-5 to TRBJ1-2, with D unresolved. V gave up 2 bases and J gave up 1 base, with 8 bases separating them. The CDR3 is made up of 14 amino acids. CDR1 is MNHEY and CDR2 is SVGAGI in the germline V gene. This CDR3 is CASSYSTSNYGYTF. The CDR3 DNA reads TGTGCCAGCAGTTACAGTACCAGTAACTATGGCTACACCTTC.

The J gene is TRBJ1-2, the V gene TRBV5-1; D is unresolved. Germline loops: CDR1 SGHRS, CDR2 YFSETQ. The V end lost 0 bases, the J end lost 0 bases, and 9 bases lay between the germline ends. CDR3 length: 15 residues. The CDR3 region is CASSLESGSNYGYTF. The CDR3 DNA follows: TGCGCCAGCAGCTTGGAATCTGGCTCTAACTATGGCTACACCTTC.